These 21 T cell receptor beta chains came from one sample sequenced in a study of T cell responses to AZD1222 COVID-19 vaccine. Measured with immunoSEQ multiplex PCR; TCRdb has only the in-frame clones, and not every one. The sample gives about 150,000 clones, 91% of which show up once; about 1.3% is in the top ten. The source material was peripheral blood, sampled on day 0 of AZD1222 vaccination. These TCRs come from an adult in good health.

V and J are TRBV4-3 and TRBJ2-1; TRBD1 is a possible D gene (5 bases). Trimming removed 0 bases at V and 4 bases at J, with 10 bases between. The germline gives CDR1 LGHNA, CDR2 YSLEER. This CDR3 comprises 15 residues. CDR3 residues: CASSQDSREYNEQFF. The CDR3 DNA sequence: TGCGCCAGCAGCCAAGATTCCAGGGAATACAATGAGCAGTTCTTC.

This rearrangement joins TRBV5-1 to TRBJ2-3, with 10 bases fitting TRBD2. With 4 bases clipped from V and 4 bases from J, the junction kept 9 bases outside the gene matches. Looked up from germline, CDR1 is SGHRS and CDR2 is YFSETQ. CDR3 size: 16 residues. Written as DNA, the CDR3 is TGCGCCAGCAGCAACACCGTAGCGGGGGGCCCAGATACGCAGTATTTT. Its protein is CASSNTVAGGPDTQYF.

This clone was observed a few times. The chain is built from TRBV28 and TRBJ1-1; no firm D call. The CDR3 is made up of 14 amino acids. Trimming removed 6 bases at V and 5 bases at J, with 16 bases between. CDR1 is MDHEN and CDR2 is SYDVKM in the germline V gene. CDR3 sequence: CASSRVGGWTEAFF. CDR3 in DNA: TGTGCCAGCAGCCGGGTTGGTGGCTGGACTGAAGCTTTCTTT. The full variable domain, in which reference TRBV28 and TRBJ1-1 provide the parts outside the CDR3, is DVKVTQSSRYLVKRTGEKVFLECVQDMDHENMFWYRQDPGLGLRLIYFSYDVKMKEKGDIPEGYSVSREKKERFSLILESASTNQTSMYLCASSRVGGWTEAFFGQGTRLTVV.

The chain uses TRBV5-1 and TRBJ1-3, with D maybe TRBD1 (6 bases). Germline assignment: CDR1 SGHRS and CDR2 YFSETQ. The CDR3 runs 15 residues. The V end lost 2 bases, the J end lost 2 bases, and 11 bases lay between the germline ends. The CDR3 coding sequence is TGCGCCAGCAGCTTAAACACAGGGACTGGAAACACCATATATTTT. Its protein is CASSLNTGTGNTIYF.

The CDR3 loop reads CASSQDERAGGQETQYF. The CDR3 DNA sequence: TGTGCCAGCAGCCAAGACGAGAGGGCGGGGGGCCAAGAGACCCAGTACTTC. This chain uses TRBV3-1 (or the pseudogene TRBV3-2) with TRBJ2-5, with 8 bases identical to TRBD2. CDR3 length: 17 residues. The junction had 7 bases not matched to a gene; V was cut back by 0 bases and J by 1 base. Germline V gene lookup returns CDR1 LGHDT and CDR2 YNNKEL (reference sequence).

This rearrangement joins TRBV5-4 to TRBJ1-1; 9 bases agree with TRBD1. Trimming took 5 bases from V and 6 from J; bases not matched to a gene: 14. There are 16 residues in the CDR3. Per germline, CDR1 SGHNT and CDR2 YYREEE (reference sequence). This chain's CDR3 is CASSPPTTGGRAEAFF. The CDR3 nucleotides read TGTGCCAGCAGTCCTCCTACTACAGGGGGCAGGGCTGAAGCTTTCTTT.

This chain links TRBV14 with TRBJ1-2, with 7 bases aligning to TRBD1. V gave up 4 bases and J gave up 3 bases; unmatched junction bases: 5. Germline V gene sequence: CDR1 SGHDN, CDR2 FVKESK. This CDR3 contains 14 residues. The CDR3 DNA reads TGTGCCAGCAGCCCGCGACAGGGCTACTATGGCTACACCTTC. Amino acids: CASSPRQGYYGYTF. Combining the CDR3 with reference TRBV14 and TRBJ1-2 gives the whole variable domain EAGVTQFPSHSVIEKGQTVTLRCDPISGHDNLYWYRRVMGKEIKFLLHFVKESKQDESGMPNNRFLAERTGGTYSTLKVQPAELEDSGVYFCASSPRQGYYGYTFGSGTRLTVV.

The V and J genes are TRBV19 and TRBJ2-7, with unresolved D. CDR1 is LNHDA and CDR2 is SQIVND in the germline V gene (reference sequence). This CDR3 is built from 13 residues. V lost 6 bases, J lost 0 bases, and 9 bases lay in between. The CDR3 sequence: CASSQDYSYEQYF. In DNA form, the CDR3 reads TGTGCCAGTAGCCAGGATTACTCCTACGAGCAGTACTTC.

CDR3 region: CASSLVLAHSYEQYF. CDR3 sequence (DNA): TGTGCCAGCAGCTTAGTGCTAGCCCACTCCTACGAGCAGTACTTC. The chain couples TRBV11-3 to TRBJ2-7; possible D gene TRBD2, 5 bases. V was shortened by 1 base and J by 0 bases, with 10 bases between the two germline ends. The CDR3 sequence is 15 residues long. The germline V gene has CDR1 SGHNT and CDR2 YENEEA. Full variable domain (rest looked up from reference TRBV11-3 and TRBJ2-7): EAGVVQSPRYKIIEKKQPVAFWCNPISGHNTLYWYLQNLGQGPELLIRYENEEAVDDSQLPKDRFSAERLKGVDSTLKIQPAELGDSAVYLCASSLVLAHSYEQYFGPGTRLTVT.

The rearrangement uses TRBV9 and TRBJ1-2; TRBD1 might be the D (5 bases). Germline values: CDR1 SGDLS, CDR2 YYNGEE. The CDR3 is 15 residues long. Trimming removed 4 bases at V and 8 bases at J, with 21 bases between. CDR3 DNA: TGTGCCAGCAGCACCGAGGCGGGGGTCTTAGGAGGCTACACCTTC. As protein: CASSTEAGVLGGYTF.

The CDR3 DNA reads as TGTGCCAGCAGCTTGAGGTTAAGGGCAGGGGCATGGCAGCCCCAGCATTTT. It specifies CASSLRLRAGAWQPQHF. This chain links TRBV5-6 with TRBJ1-5; tentatively, D is TRBD1 (6 bases). The CDR3 loop spans 17 amino acids. Trimming pared 1 base from V and 7 bases from J, leaving 21 bases between. The germline CDR1 and CDR2 sequences are SGHDT and YYEEEE.

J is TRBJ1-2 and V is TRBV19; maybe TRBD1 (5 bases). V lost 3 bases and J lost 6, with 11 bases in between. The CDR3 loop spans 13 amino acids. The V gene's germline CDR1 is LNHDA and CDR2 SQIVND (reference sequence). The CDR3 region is CASSIEGLNGYTF. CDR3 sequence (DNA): TGTGCCAGTAGTATCGAGGGGTTAAATGGCTACACCTTC.

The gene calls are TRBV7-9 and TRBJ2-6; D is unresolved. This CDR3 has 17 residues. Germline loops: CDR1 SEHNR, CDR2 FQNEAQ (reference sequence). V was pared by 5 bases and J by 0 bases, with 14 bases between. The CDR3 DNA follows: TGTGCCAGCAGCCATCCTGGGGTCCTCTCTGGGGCCAACGTCCTGACTTTC. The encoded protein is CASSHPGVLSGANVLTF.

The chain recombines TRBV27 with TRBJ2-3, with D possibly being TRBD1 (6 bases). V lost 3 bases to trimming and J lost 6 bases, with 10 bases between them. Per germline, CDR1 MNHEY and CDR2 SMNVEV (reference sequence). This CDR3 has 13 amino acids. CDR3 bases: TGTGCCAGCAGTTTCCTGGGGGCGGATACGCAGTATTTT. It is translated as CASSFLGADTQYF.

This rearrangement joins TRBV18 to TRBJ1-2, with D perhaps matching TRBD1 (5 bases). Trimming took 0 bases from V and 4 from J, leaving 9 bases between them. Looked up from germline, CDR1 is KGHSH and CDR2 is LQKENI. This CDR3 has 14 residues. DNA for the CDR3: TGTGCCAGCTCACCACCGGGTGACAGCTATGGCTACACCTTC. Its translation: CASSPPGDSYGYTF. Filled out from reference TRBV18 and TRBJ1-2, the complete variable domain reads NAGVMQNPRHLVRRRGQEARLRCSPMKGHSHVYWYRQLPEEGLKFMVYLQKENIIDESGMPKERFSAEFPKEGPSILRIQQVVRGDSAAYFCASSPPGDSYGYTFGSGTRLTVV.

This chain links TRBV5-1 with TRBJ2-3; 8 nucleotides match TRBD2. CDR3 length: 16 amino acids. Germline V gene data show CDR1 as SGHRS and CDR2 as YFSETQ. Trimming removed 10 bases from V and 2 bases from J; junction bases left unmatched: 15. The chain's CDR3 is CARTRGGARSTDTQYF. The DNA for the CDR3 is TGCGCCCGCACCCGGGGGGGGGCCCGGTCCACAGATACGCAGTATTTT.

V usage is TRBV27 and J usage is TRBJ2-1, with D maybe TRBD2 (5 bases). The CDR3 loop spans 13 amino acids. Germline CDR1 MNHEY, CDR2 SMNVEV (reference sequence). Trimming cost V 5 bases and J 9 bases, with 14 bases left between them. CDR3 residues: CASSIFGGSEQFF. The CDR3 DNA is TGTGCCAGCAGTATTTTCGGAGGCTCTGAGCAGTTCTTC.

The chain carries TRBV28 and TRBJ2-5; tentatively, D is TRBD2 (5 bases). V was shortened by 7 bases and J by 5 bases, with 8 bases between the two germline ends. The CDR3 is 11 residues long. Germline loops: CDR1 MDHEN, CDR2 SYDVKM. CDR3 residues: CASTEGETQYF. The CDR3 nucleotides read TGTGCCAGCACTGAGGGCGAGACCCAGTACTTC.

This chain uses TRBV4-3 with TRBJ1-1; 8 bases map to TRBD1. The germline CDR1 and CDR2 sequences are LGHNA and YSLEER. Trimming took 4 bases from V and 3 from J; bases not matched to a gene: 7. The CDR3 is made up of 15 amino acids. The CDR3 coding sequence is TGCGCCAGCAGCCCGCGGACAGGGAAGGACACTGAAGCTTTCTTT. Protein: CASSPRTGKDTEAFF.

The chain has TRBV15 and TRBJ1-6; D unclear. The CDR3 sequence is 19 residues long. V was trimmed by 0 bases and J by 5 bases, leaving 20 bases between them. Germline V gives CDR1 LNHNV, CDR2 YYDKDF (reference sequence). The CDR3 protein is CATSRDRLSPGLNNSPLHF. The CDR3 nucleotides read TGTGCCACCAGCAGAGATCGCCTGTCCCCGGGCCTAAATAATTCACCCCTCCACTTT.

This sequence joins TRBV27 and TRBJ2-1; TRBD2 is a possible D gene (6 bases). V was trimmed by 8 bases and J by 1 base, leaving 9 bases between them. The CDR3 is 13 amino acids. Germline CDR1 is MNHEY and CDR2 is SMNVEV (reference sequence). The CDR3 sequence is CASCRESYNEQFF. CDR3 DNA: TGTGCCAGCTGCCGGGAGTCCTACAATGAGCAGTTCTTC.